These T cell receptor beta chains were read from a single sample in a study of Graves' ophthalmopathy and Graves' hyperthyroidism. TCRdb reanalysed the multiplex PCR reads using MiXCR and keeps one entry per CDR3 protein. Altogether hundreds of thousands of distinct CDR3 sequences are present, around 40% being singletons, with the ten largest covering roughly 45%. The sequencing sample was made of peripheral blood. Receptors were obtained from an adult man with Graves' ophthalmopathy. CDR3s leave out the opening cysteine and the closing phenylalanine or tryptophan.

TRBV7-9	ASSSGTGLRTGYT
TRBV3-1	ASSQGGQGVYEQY
TRBV2	ASSSRGFAGANVLT
TRBV7-9	ASSFGDTQETQY
TRBV5-8	ASRTVETQY
TRBV19	ASSIQGARTGELF
TRBV7-9	ASSVNLEQY
TRBV5-1	ASSLDGGRGYT
TRBV5-4	ASSLGTGGGYGYT
TRBV19	ASANRVWTEAF
TRBV5-1	ASRGGLTSNTEAF
TRBV7-8	ASSVPGQGHYEQY
TRBV7-7	ASSLSVDGELF
TRBV29-1	SVEEGEDTEAF
TRBV2	ASSENADYYGYT
TRBV14	ASSQRTGVAYEQY
TRBV4-3	ASSQVGRGYEQY
TRBV29-1	SVDLAGGTDTQY
TRBV19	ASSPRQARGYT
TRBV4-3	ASSHTHTYEQY
TRBV11-2	ASSLAGTGGRFQETQY
TRBV20-1	SASPGLAGDLSSYEQY
TRBV10-3	ASSPPWTGNNQPQH
TRBV7-3	ASSVGQSSTEQY
TRBV19	ASSMRGASGYT
TRBV20-1	SASWHRGPDQETQY
TRBV20-1	SATGQGPDGYT
TRBV11-2	ARMRTGAPSLNSPLH